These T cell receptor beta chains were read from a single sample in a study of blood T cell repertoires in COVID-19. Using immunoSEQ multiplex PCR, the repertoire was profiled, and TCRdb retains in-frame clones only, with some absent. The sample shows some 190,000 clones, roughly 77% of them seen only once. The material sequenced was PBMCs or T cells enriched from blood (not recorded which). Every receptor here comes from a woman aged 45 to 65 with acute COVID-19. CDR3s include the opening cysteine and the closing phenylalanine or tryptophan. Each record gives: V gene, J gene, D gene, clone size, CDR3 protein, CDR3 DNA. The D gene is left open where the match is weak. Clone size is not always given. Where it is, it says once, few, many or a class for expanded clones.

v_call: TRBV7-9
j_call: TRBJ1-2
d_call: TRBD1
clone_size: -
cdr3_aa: CASSQGGYYGYTF
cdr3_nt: TGTGCCAGCAGTCAAGGGGGCTACTATGGCTACACCTTC

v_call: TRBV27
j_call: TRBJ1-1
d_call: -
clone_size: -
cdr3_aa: CASSSRVRGPSFF
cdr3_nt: TGTGCCAGCAGTTCACGCGTCAGGGGTCCCTCTTTCTTT

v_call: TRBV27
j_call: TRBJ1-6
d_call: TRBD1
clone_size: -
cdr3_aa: CASSPGGTTGSPLHF
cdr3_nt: TGTGCCAGCAGTCCTGGGGGCACGACAGGGTCACCCCTCCACTTT

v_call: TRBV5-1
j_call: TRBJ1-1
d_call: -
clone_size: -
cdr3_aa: CASRPDSNTEAFF
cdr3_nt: TGCGCCAGCAGGCCTGACAGCAACACTGAAGCTTTCTTT

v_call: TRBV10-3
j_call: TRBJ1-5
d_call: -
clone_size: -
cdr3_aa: CAISGQSNQPQHF
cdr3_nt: TGTGCCATCAGTGGACAGTCCAATCAGCCCCAGCATTTT

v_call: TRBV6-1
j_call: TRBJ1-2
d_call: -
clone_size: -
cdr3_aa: CASGRLNYGYTF
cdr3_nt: TGTGCCAGCGGCAGGCTTAACTATGGCTACACCTTC

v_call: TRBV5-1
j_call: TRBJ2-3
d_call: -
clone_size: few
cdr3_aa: CASSIQGGDTQYF
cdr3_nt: TGCGCCAGCAGCATACAAGGGGGAGATACGCAGTATTTT

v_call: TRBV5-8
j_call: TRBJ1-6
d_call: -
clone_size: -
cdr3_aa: CASSLEGAPISPLHF
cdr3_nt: TGTGCCAGCAGCTTGGAAGGGGCTCCCATTTCACCCCTCCACTTT

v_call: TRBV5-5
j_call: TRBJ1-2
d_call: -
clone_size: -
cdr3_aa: CASSFGSGYTF
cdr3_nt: TGTGCCAGCAGCTTCGGGAGTGGCTACACCTTC

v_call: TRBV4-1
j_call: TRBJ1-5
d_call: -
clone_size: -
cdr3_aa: CASSQGRVVEPQHF
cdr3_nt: TGCGCCAGCAGCCAAGGGAGAGTTGTTGAGCCCCAGCATTTT

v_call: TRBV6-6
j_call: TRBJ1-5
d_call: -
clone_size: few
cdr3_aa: CASRPTQGVDQPQHF
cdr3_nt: TGTGCCAGCAGACCTACACAAGGGGTGGATCAGCCCCAGCATTTT

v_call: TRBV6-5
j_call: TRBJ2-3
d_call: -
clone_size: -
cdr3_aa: CASSLQGFLTDTQYF
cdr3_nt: TGTGCCAGCAGCTTGCAGGGGTTCCTCACAGATACGCAGTATTTT

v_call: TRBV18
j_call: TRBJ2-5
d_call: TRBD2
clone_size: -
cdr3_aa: CASSPGLAEGETQYF
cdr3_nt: TGTGCCAGCTCACCGGGACTAGCCGAGGGGGAGACCCAGTACTTC

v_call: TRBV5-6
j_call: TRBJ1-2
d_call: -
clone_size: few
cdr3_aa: CASSRTGIPYDYGYTF
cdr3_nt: TGTGCCAGCAGCCGCACAGGGATACCTTACGATTATGGCTACACCTTC

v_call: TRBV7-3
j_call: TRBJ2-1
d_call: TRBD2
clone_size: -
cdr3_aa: CASSPDAGLAGGVGAYNEQFF
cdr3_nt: TGTGCCAGCAGCCCGGACGCTGGACTAGCGGGGGGCGTTGGGGCCTACAATGAGCAGTTCTTC

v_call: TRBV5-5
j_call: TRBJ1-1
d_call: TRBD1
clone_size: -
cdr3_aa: CASSLVGTGGAGGTEAFF
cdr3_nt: TGTGCCAGCAGCTTGGTGGGGACAGGGGGCGCCGGGGGCACTGAAGCTTTCTTT

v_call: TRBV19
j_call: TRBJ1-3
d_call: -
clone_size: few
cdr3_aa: CASRAWTDQGNTIYF
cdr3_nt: TGTGCCAGTAGAGCCTGGACAGATCAAGGAAACACCATATATTTT

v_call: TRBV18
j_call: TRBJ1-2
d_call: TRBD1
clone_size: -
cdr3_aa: CASSRDREGGYTF
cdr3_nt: TGTGCCAGCTCTCGCGACAGGGAAGGAGGCTACACCTTC

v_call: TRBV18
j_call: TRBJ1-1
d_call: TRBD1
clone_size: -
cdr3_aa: CASSPQRQGTEAFF
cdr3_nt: TGTGCCAGCTCACCTCAAAGACAGGGCACTGAAGCTTTCTTT

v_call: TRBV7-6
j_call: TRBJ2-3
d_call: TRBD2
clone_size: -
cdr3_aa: CASSFSSGEDTQYF
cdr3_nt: TGTGCCAGCAGCTTCTCTAGCGGGGAAGATACGCAGTATTTT

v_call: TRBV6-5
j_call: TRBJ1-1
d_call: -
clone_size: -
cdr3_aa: CASSYSRSRVDTEAFF
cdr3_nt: TGTGCCAGCAGTTACTCGAGGAGCAGGGTTGACACTGAAGCTTTCTTT

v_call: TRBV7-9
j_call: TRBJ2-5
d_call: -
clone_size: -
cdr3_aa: CASSLTESGVLQETQYF
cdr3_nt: TGTGCCAGCAGCTTAACCGAGAGCGGAGTCCTTCAAGAGACCCAGTACTTC

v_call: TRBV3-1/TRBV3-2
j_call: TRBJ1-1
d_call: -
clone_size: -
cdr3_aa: CASSQWRGGTEAFF
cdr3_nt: TGTGCCAGCAGCCAGTGGAGGGGAGGCACTGAAGCTTTCTTT

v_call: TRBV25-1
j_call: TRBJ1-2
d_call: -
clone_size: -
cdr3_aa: CASSGALGQKETF
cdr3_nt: TGTGCCAGCAGTGGAGCCCTCGGACAGAAGGAAACCTTC

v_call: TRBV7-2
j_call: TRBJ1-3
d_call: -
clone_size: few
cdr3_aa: CASSSLGNTIYF
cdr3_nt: TGTGCCAGCAGCTCCCTTGGAAACACCATATATTTT

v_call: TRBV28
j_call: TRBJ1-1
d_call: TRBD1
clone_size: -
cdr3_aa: CASSPGQGRWEAFF
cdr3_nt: TGTGCCAGCAGTCCGGGACAGGGGCGATGGGAAGCTTTCTTT

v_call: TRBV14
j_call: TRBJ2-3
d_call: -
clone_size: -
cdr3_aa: CASSPLGLEAVADTQYF
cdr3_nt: TGTGCCAGCAGCCCCCTAGGTCTGGAAGCAGTGGCAGATACGCAGTATTTT

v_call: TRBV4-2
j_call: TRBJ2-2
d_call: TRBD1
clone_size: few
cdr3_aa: CASSDGQGANTGELFF
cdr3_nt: TGTGCCAGCAGCGATGGACAGGGAGCGAACACCGGGGAGCTGTTTTTT

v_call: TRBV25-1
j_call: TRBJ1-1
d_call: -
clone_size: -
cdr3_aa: CASSEQNTEAFF
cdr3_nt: TGTGCCAGCAGTGAACAGAACACTGAAGCTTTCTTT

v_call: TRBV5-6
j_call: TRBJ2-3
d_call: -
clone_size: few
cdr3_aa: CASSLTVTADTQYF
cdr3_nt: TGTGCCAGCAGCTTGACAGTTACCGCAGATACGCAGTATTTT

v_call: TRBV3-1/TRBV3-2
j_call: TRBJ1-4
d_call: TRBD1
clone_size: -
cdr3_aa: CASSHTGALFATNEKLFF
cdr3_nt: TGTGCCAGCAGCCATACAGGGGCGCTTTTTGCAACTAATGAAAAACTGTTTTTT

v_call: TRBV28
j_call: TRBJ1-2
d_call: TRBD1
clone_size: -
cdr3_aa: CASGQGGGYTF
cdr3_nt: TGTGCCAGCGGGCAGGGGGGCGGCTACACCTTC

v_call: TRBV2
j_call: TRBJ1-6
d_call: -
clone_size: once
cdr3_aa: CASSEGRDDGSPLHF
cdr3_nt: TGTGCCAGCAGTGAGGGCAGGGATGATGGTTCACCCCTCCACTTT

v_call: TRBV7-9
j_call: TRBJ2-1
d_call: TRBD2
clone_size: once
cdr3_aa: CASSLARASGGNNEQFF
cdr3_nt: TGTGCCAGCAGCTTAGCTCGGGCTAGCGGGGGCAACAATGAGCAGTTCTTC

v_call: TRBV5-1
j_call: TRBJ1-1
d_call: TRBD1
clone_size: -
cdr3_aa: CASSARGIETEAFF
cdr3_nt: TGCGCCAGCAGCGCCAGGGGGATTGAAACTGAAGCTTTCTTT

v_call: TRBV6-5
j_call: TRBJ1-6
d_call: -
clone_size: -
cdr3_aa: CASSQGNNSPLHF
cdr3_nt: TGTGCCAGCAGCCAGGGGAACAATTCACCCCTCCACTTT

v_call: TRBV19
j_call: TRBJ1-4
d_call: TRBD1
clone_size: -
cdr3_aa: CASSNGDRGRSEKLFF
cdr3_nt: TGTGCCAGTAGTAACGGCGACAGGGGAAGGTCCGAAAAACTGTTTTTT

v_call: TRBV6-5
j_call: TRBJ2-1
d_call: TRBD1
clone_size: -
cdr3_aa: CASLTGTGLYEQFF
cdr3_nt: TGTGCCAGCCTCACCGGGACAGGGCTCTATGAGCAGTTCTTC

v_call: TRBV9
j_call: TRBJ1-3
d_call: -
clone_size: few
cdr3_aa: CASSFGGITSGNTIYF
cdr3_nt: TGTGCCAGCAGCTTCGGAGGGATAACCTCTGGAAACACCATATATTTT

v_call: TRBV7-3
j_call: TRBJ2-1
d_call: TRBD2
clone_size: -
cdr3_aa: CASSLTASGGSANEQFF
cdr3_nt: TGTGCCAGCAGCTTAACGGCTAGCGGGGGGTCCGCCAATGAGCAGTTCTTC

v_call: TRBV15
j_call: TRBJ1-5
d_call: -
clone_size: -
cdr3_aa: CATSSWGGGQPQHF
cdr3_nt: TGTGCCACCAGCAGTTGGGGGGGAGGTCAGCCCCAGCATTTT

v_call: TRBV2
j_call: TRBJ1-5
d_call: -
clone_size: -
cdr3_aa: CASRRREGGNQPQHF
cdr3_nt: TGTGCCAGCAGGCGCAGGGAGGGTGGCAATCAGCCCCAGCATTTT